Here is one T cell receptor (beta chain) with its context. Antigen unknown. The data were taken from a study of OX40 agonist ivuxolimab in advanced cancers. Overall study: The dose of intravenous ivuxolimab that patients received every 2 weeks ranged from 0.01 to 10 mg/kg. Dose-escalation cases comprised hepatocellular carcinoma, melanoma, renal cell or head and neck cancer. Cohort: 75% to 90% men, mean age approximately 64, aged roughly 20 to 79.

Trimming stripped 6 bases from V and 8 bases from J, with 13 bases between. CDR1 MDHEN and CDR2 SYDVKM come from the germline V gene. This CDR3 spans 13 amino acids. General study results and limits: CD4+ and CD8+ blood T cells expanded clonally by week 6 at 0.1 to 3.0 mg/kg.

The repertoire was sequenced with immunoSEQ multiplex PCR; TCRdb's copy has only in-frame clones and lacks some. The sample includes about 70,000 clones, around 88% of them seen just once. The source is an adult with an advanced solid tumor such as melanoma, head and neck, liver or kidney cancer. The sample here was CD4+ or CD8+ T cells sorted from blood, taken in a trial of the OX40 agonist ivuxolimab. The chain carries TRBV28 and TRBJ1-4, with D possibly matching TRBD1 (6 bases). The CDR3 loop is CASRAGAREKLFF. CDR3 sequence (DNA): TGTGCCAGCAGGGCGGGGGCCCGGGAAAAACTGTTTTTT.